One sample yielded the 23 T cell receptor beta chains listed below, sequenced in a study of technical replicates of blood from a few donors. Sequencing was performed with immunoSEQ multiplex PCR; in TCRdb, only in-frame clones are kept and a portion is missing. The sample holds some 89,000 clones; just under 95% are singletons and the top ten take less than 0.35%. What was sequenced was T cells isolated from PBMCs. The receptors derive from a human donor in good health.

This chain links TRBV5-1 with TRBJ2-1; 11 positions agree with TRBD1. V lost 0 bases, J lost 8 bases, and 16 bases stayed unmatched. Germline V gives CDR1 SGHRS, CDR2 YFSETQ. The CDR3 is 19 residues long. CDR3: CASSLVLWDRGLVVHEQFF. CDR3 sequence (DNA): TGCGCCAGCAGCTTGGTGCTTTGGGACAGGGGGTTAGTCGTCCATGAGCAGTTCTTC.

V usage is TRBV6-5 and J usage is TRBJ2-5; 8 positions match TRBD2. With V trimmed by 6 bases and J by 6 bases, 12 bases remained unmatched. From germline, CDR1 is MNHEY and CDR2 SVGAGI. This CDR3 region has 15 residues. The CDR3 DNA follows: TGTGCCAGCAGCCCCGACAGCGGGAGTCGGCAGACCCAGTACTTC. Translated, it gives CASSPDSGSRQTQYF.

V usage is TRBV2 and J usage is TRBJ2-2; 10 positions match TRBD2. Germline V gene lookup returns CDR1 SNHLY and CDR2 FYNNEI. The length of the CDR3 is 14 residues. The V segment lost 8 bases and the J segment 6 bases; nucleotides outside the gene matches: 6. The CDR3 nucleotides read TGTGCCAGCCAGCGGGAGGGCCCACCCGGGGAGCTGTTTTTT. Encoded protein: CASQREGPPGELFF.

This chain uses TRBV2 with TRBJ1-3; no reliable D call. CDR1 is SNHLY, CDR2 FYNNEI, per germline. The CDR3 sequence is 15 residues long. The germline V and J ends were trimmed by 2 bases and 0 bases, with 8 bases remaining between them. The DNA of the CDR3 is TGTGCCAGCAGTGAAACAGATATCTCTGGAAACACCATATATTTT. Its translation: CASSETDISGNTIYF.

This chain connects TRBV29-1 to TRBJ2-7; perhaps TRBD1 as D (6 bases). V lost 6 bases and J lost 0, with 9 bases in between. Germline V CDR1 and CDR2: SQVTM, ANQGSEA. The CDR3 runs 12 residues. DNA for the CDR3: TGCAGCGTGACAGGCAGCTCCTACGAGCAGTACTTC. Translated, it gives CSVTGSSYEQYF.

The chain recombines TRBV7-2 with TRBJ2-1; 9 nucleotides agree with TRBD2. The CDR3 contains 15 residues. The V segment lost 3 bases and the J segment 4 bases; nucleotides outside the gene matches: 4. Germline V gene sequence: CDR1 SGHTA, CDR2 FQGNSA. CDR3 sequence: CASSFSGSGYNEQFF. CDR3 DNA: TGTGCCAGCAGCTTTAGCGGGAGTGGGTACAATGAGCAGTTCTTC.

The chain links TRBV19 to TRBJ2-7; D remains unclear. The V and J ends lost 3 bases and 2 bases respectively, with 8 bases between them. The CDR3 covers 13 residues. The V gene's germline CDR1 is LNHDA and CDR2 SQIVND (reference sequence). The CDR3 bases are TGTGCCAGTAGTATTCGTGAGACCTACGAGCAGTACTTC. As protein: CASSIRETYEQYF.

V usage is TRBV30 and J usage is TRBJ2-3, with D perhaps matching TRBD1 (5 bases). Trimming took 2 bases from V and 6 from J, leaving 12 bases between them. The CDR3 is 13 amino acids. Germline V gene sequence: CDR1 GTSNPN, CDR2 SVGIG (reference sequence). In DNA, the CDR3 is TGTGCCTGGAGTTGGCAGGGCCCCGATACGCAGTATTTT. It encodes CAWSWQGPDTQYF.

The rearrangement links TRBV9 to TRBJ2-3; TRBD2 matches at 7 bases. Germline-derived CDR1 and CDR2 are SGDLS and YYNGEE. V dropped 4 bases and J dropped 8; count of bases not matched to a gene: 7. CDR3 length: 13 amino acids. The CDR3 protein is CASSISGGITQYF. CDR3 nucleotides: TGTGCCAGCAGCATATCGGGGGGTATTACGCAGTATTTT.

The gene calls are TRBV19 and TRBJ2-3; tentatively, D is TRBD2 (5 bases). V lost 5 bases, J lost 1 base, and 7 bases lay in between. Germline-derived CDR1 and CDR2 are LNHDA and SQIVND (reference sequence). CDR3 length equals 13 residues. CDR3 sequence: CASSEGGTDTQYF. The CDR3 DNA reads as TGTGCCAGTAGTGAGGGAGGCACAGATACGCAGTATTTT. Drawing the rest from reference TRBV19 and TRBJ2-3, the complete variable domain is DGGITQSPKYLFRKEGQNVTLSCEQNLNHDAMYWYRQDPGQGLRLIYYSQIVNDFQKGDIAEGYSVSREKKESFPLTVTSAQKNPTAFYLCASSEGGTDTQYFGPGTRLTVL.

The chain recombines TRBV7-9 with TRBJ2-7; D not resolved. The length of the CDR3 is 16 residues. CDR1 is SEHNR, CDR2 FQNEAQ, per germline (reference sequence). Trimming stripped 5 bases from V and 0 bases from J, with 17 bases between. CDR3 residues: CASSPPPVVYSYEQYF. Written as DNA, the CDR3 is TGTGCCAGCAGCCCGCCTCCGGTTGTGTACTCCTACGAGCAGTACTTC.

The CDR3 spells CASMGRNNIPYNEQFF. As DNA, the CDR3 is TGTGCCAGTATGGGCAGGAATAATATACCCTACAATGAGCAGTTCTTC. The gene calls are TRBV19 and TRBJ2-1, with unresolved D. V was cut by 7 bases and J by 2 bases, with 18 bases left in between. Looked up from germline, CDR1 is LNHDA and CDR2 is SQIVND (reference sequence). This CDR3 contains 16 residues. Together with reference TRBV19 and TRBJ2-1, the CDR3 gives the full variable domain: DGGITQSPKYLFRKEGQNVTLSCEQNLNHDAMYWYRQDPGQGLRLIYYSQIVNDFQKGDIAEGYSVSREKKESFPLTVTSAQKNPTAFYLCASMGRNNIPYNEQFFGPGTRLTVL.

This chain uses TRBV4-3 with TRBJ2-5; D is ambiguous. Germline values: CDR1 LGHNA, CDR2 YSLEER. V was shortened by 1 base and J by 3 bases, with 9 bases between the two germline ends. There are 14 residues in the CDR3. The DNA of the CDR3 is TGCGCCAGCAGCCAAGGAGCGTGGGAAGAGACCCAGTACTTC. Its protein is CASSQGAWEETQYF.

This chain uses TRBV28 with TRBJ2-7; TRBD1 might be the D (5 bases). CDR1 MDHEN and CDR2 SYDVKM come from the germline V gene. The CDR3 sequence is 16 residues long. V shed 7 bases and J shed 6 bases, with 25 bases lying between them. The CDR3 spells CASTVPDGFGAPEQYF. The DNA of the CDR3 is TGTGCCAGCACCGTCCCGGACGGCTTTGGGGCCCCCGAGCAGTACTTC. The variable domain in full, with the rest retrieved from reference TRBV28 and TRBJ2-7, is DVKVTQSSRYLVKRTGEKVFLECVQDMDHENMFWYRQDPGLGLRLIYFSYDVKMKEKGDIPEGYSVSREKKERFSLILESASTNQTSMYLCASTVPDGFGAPEQYFGPGTRLTVT.

The CDR3 spells CASRLAGRTGELFF. The CDR3 region has the DNA TGTGCCAGTAGGCTAGCGGGACGAACCGGGGAGCTGTTTTTT. The rearrangement uses TRBV19 and TRBJ2-2, with 9 bases aligning to TRBD2. The CDR3 is 14 amino acids. With 6 bases clipped from V and 5 bases from J, the junction kept 4 bases outside the gene matches. Germline loops: CDR1 LNHDA, CDR2 SQIVND (reference sequence). The variable domain in full, with the rest retrieved from reference TRBV19 and TRBJ2-2, is DGGITQSPKYLFRKEGQNVTLSCEQNLNHDAMYWYRQDPGQGLRLIYYSQIVNDFQKGDIAEGYSVSREKKESFPLTVTSAQKNPTAFYLCASRLAGRTGELFFGEGSRLTVL.

V gene TRBV19 combines with J gene TRBJ1-5, with no clear D. Germline loops: CDR1 LNHDA, CDR2 SQIVND (reference sequence). The CDR3 consists of 13 residues. V gave up 6 bases and J gave up 5 bases, with 11 bases separating them. This chain's CDR3 is CASSGLGDQPQHF. In DNA form, the CDR3 reads TGTGCCAGTAGCGGGCTGGGAGATCAGCCCCAGCATTTT. Together with reference TRBV19 and TRBJ1-5, the CDR3 gives the full variable domain: DGGITQSPKYLFRKEGQNVTLSCEQNLNHDAMYWYRQDPGQGLRLIYYSQIVNDFQKGDIAEGYSVSREKKESFPLTVTSAQKNPTAFYLCASSGLGDQPQHFGDGTRLSIL.

The rearrangement uses TRBV9 and TRBJ2-1; no reliable D call. Germline V gene data show CDR1 as SGDLS and CDR2 as YYNGEE. There are 14 residues in the CDR3. Trimming cost V 0 bases and J 0 bases, with 4 bases left between them. The DNA for the CDR3 is TGTGCCAGCAGCGTAGCGGGCTCCTACAATGAGCAGTTCTTC. Translation gives CASSVAGSYNEQFF.

V and J are TRBV10-3 and TRBJ2-7, with D maybe TRBD2 (5 bases). Trimming pared 5 bases from V and 3 bases from J, leaving 8 bases between. The CDR3 totals 12 residues. Germline lookup yields CDR1 ENHRY and CDR2 SYGVKD. CDR3 coding DNA: TGTGCCATCAGTTCTAGCAGCTACGAGCAGTACTTC. Its protein is CAISSSSYEQYF.

The chain joins TRBV5-1 to TRBJ2-5, with TRBD1 matching 10 bases. The junction had 16 bases not matched to a gene; V was cut back by 4 bases and J by 7 bases. This CDR3 is built from 17 residues. Germline assignment: CDR1 SGHRS and CDR2 YFSETQ. The chain's CDR3 is CASSVPRDRGSGGTQYF. CDR3 nucleotides: TGCGCCAGCAGCGTTCCACGGGACAGGGGATCTGGAGGGACCCAGTACTTC.

The chain couples TRBV5-1 to TRBJ2-7, with a weak D call TRBD1 (6 bases). The CDR3 extends over 12 amino acids. V lost 3 bases and J 5 bases, leaving 9 bases between the germline ends. Germline V gene lookup returns CDR1 SGHRS and CDR2 YFSETQ. CDR3 loop: CASSSRGHEQYF. CDR3 nucleotides: TGCGCCAGCAGCTCCAGGGGACACGAGCAGTACTTC.

This chain uses TRBV7-9 with TRBJ2-7; D gene uncertain. The CDR3 is made up of 12 amino acids. The germline gives CDR1 SEHNR, CDR2 FQNEAQ (reference sequence). Trimming cost V 7 bases and J 5 bases, with 12 bases left between them. The CDR3 DNA reads TGTGCCAGCACCCCTATGGGCGACGAGCAGTACTTC. This encodes CASTPMGDEQYF.

The chain uses TRBV7-6 and TRBJ2-5, with 13 bases lining up with TRBD2. With V trimmed by 6 bases and J by 5 bases, 6 bases remained unmatched. The germline V gene encodes CDR1 SGHVS and CDR2 FNYEAQ. The CDR3 covers 15 residues. The CDR3 DNA reads as TGTGCCAGCAGAGGACTAGCGGGAGTAGGGGAGACCCAGTACTTC. Translation: CASRGLAGVGETQYF. Complete variable domain (other parts from reference TRBV7-6 and TRBJ2-5): GAGVSQSPRYKVTKRGQDVALRCDPISGHVSLYWYRQALGQGPEFLTYFNYEAQQDKSGLPNDRFSAERPEGSISTLTIQRTEQRDSAMYRCASRGLAGVGETQYFGPGTRLLVL.

The chain recombines TRBV6-1 with TRBJ2-1, with TRBD1 matching over 9 bases. This CDR3 has 15 amino acids. V shed 8 bases and J 7 bases; nucleotides not matched to a gene: 12. From germline, CDR1 is MNHNS and CDR2 SASEGT. This CDR3 is CASARGTGNWNEQFF. The CDR3 nucleotides are TGTGCCAGCGCTAGAGGGACAGGGAATTGGAATGAGCAGTTCTTC.